One sample yielded the 2 T cell receptor beta chains listed below, sequenced in a study of OX40 agonist ivuxolimab in advanced cancers. Profiled with immunoSEQ multiplex PCR; TCRdb holds only in-frame clones, not every one. The repertoire includes roughly 86,000 clones, around nine tenths of them detected once, and 1% to 1.3% sits in the top ten. Sequencing used CD4+ or CD8+ T cells sorted from blood, obtained in a trial of the OX40 agonist ivuxolimab. The receptor set was obtained from an adult with an advanced solid tumor such as melanoma, head and neck, liver or kidney cancer.

The chain carries TRBV6-1 and TRBJ1-6; no clear D gene. The germline CDR1 and CDR2 sequences are MNHNS and SASEGT. CDR3 length: 15 residues. Trimming took 7 bases from V and 7 from J, leaving 17 bases between them. CDR3 sequence (DNA): TGTGCCAGCACCCTCCGATTGACGGGGAATTCACCCCTCCACTTT. This codes for CASTLRLTGNSPLHF.

The chain links TRBV7-9 to TRBJ2-4; 10 bases are a match to TRBD1. The germline CDR1 and CDR2 sequences are SEHNR and FQNEAQ (reference sequence). This CDR3 spans 14 amino acids. V was pared by 4 bases and J by 6 bases, with 3 bases of the junction left unmatched. CDR3: CASSSGQGINIQYF. The CDR3 DNA reads as TGTGCCAGCAGCTCGGGACAGGGGATAAACATTCAGTACTTC.